This record looks at one T cell receptor (beta chain) sequence and its context. Its specificity is unknown. This entry is derived from a study of response to subunit inactivated influenza vaccine. Points from the study as a whole: The authors put forward the suggestion that each seasonal influenza vaccination may bring in only a limited number of new T cells.

TCRdb re-called the RT-PCR reads with MiXCR, one entry per CDR3 protein. This table has hundreds of thousands of distinct CDR3 sequences, more than 15% appearing once. The CDR3 runs to 15 residues. Germline V lookup: CDR1 LGHDT, CDR2 YNNKEL (reference sequence). V lost 4 bases and J lost 12; bases outside the gene matches: 11. The origin of this receptor is a man aged 45-60 years who received an inactivated influenza vaccine. The input for sequencing was PBMCs from blood, taken 11 to 12 days after vaccination. This chain connects TRBV3-1 to TRBJ2-1; 11 bases line up with TRBD2. CDR3 region: CASSLLGLADARQFF. The CDR3 nucleotides read TGTGCCAGCAGCCTCCTGGGACTAGCGGATGCGCGGCAGTTCTTC.